The rows below give T cell receptor beta chains drawn from one sample of a study of blood T cell repertoires in COVID-19. This table comes from immunoSEQ multiplex PCR, and its TCRdb copy is limited to in-frame clones, with some not included. This sample has about 310,000 clones; roughly 87% occur once, and the top ten carry 8% to 9.5%. The sequenced material came from PBMCs or T cells enriched from blood (not recorded which). The receptor source for this set is a woman between 18 and 29 years old who had recovered from COVID-19. Both conserved end residues are part of each CDR3. The D gene is left open where the match is weak. Expanded clones are given a class, and other clones once, few, many or no size at all.

J | size | length | V | D | CDR3 | DNA
TRBJ2-6 | . | 14 | TRBV18 | . | CASSPSSGANVLTF | TGTGCCAGCTCCCCGAGCTCTGGGGCCAACGTCCTGACTTTC
TRBJ1-1 | . | 12 | TRBV28 | . | CASSSGYTEAFF | TGTGCCAGCAGTTCCGGGTACACTGAAGCTTTCTTT
TRBJ2-2 | once | 18 | TRBV19 | TRBD1 | CASSSLGTGRRYTGELFF | TGTGCCAGTAGTTCCCTGGGGACAGGGAGGCGGTACACCGGGGAGCTGTTTTTT
TRBJ1-1 | . | 16 | TRBV7-9 | TRBD1 | CASSSQGQEEDTEAFF | TGTGCCAGCAGCTCCCAGGGACAGGAAGAAGACACTGAAGCTTTCTTT
TRBJ2-1 | . | 14 | TRBV18 | TRBD2 | CASSPAGGLSEQFF | TGTGCCAGCTCACCAGCGGGGGGGCTTAGTGAGCAGTTCTTC
TRBJ1-6 | once | 16 | TRBV5-1 | . | CASSLQTGLRSSPLHF | TGCGCCAGCAGCCTTCAAACAGGGTTACGGTCTTCACCCCTCCACTTT
TRBJ2-7 | . | 13 | TRBV28 | TRBD2 | CASSGRARYEQYF | TGTGCCAGCAGCGGGAGGGCCCGGTACGAGCAGTACTTC
TRBJ2-1 | . | 14 | TRBV19 | TRBD2 | CASTNGLAHNEQFF | TGTGCCAGTACCAACGGACTAGCTCACAATGAGCAGTTCTTC
TRBJ1-2 | . | 14 | TRBV4-1 | TRBD1 | CASSHPQGARGYTF | TGCGCCAGCAGCCATCCCCAGGGGGCGCGAGGCTACACCTTC
TRBJ1-2 | . | 15 | TRBV7-2 | . | CASSKNMDSPYGYTF | TGTGCCAGCAGCAAAAACATGGACAGTCCATATGGCTACACCTTC
TRBJ1-4 | . | 14 | TRBV28 | . | CASSWSRGVEKLFF | TGTGCCAGCAGTTGGTCCAGGGGAGTTGAAAAACTGTTTTTT
TRBJ2-3 | . | 16 | TRBV7-2 | TRBD1 | CASSFSSTRPGGTQYF | TGTGCCAGCAGCTTTTCTAGCACACGCCCAGGGGGTACGCAGTATTTT
TRBJ2-3 | . | 11 | TRBV9 | . | CASSGGDTQYF | TGTGCCAGCAGCGGAGGGGATACGCAGTATTTT
TRBJ1-2 | . | 14 | TRBV6-4 | . | CASSVPGQNYGYTF | TGTGCCAGCAGTGTGCCGGGACAAAACTATGGCTACACCTTC
TRBJ2-7 | . | 15 | TRBV6-1 | . | CASSDMGTATYEQYF | TGTGCCAGCAGTGATATGGGTACAGCCACCTACGAGCAGTACTTC
TRBJ1-3 | . | 14 | TRBV5-6 | . | CASRSQGNGNTIYF | TGTGCCAGCAGGTCACAGGGAAATGGAAACACCATATATTTT
TRBJ2-6 | . | 15 | TRBV3-1/TRBV3-2 | . | CASRTQGSGANVLTF | TGTGCCAGCAGGACACAGGGCTCTGGGGCCAACGTCCTGACTTTC
TRBJ1-6 | . | 17 | TRBV19 | . | CASSMAGGAPDNSPLHF | TGTGCCAGTAGTATGGCTGGCGGTGCGCCCGATAATTCACCCCTCCACTTT
TRBJ2-3 | . | 13 | TRBV29-1 | . | CSVVQRQSDTQYF | TGCAGCGTTGTTCAGCGGCAATCAGATACGCAGTATTTT
TRBJ1-6 | . | 14 | TRBV27 | . | CASSYQGTNSPLHF | TGTGCCAGCAGTTACCAGGGAACGAATTCACCCCTCCACTTT
TRBJ1-2 | . | 13 | TRBV5-6 | . | CASSLVGGEGYTF | TGTGCCAGCAGCTTGGTAGGTGGAGAGGGCTACACCTTC
TRBJ2-1 | . | 15 | TRBV14 | TRBD2 | CASSRFGGGNNEQFF | TGTGCCAGCAGCCGTTTCGGGGGGGGGAACAATGAGCAGTTCTTC
TRBJ1-2 | . | 14 | TRBV10-3 | TRBD1 | CAISESQGLYGYTF | TGTGCCATCAGTGAGTCACAGGGGCTCTATGGCTACACCTTC
TRBJ2-5 | once | 13 | TRBV2 | . | CASRDWVAETQYF | TGTGCCAGCAGGGACTGGGTAGCTGAGACCCAGTACTTC
TRBJ2-3 | once | 16 | TRBV5-5 | . | CASSLLQGGFTDTQYF | TGTGCCAGCAGCTTGCTCCAGGGTGGGTTCACAGATACGCAGTATTTT
TRBJ1-4 | . | 16 | TRBV15 | . | CATSRVVGATNEKLFF | TGTGCCACCAGCAGAGTAGTCGGGGCAACTAATGAAAAACTGTTTTTT
TRBJ1-6 | . | 17 | TRBV7-8 | . | CASSLIPPSSYNSPLHF | TGTGCCAGCAGCTTAATCCCCCCGAGCTCCTATAATTCACCCCTCCACTTT
TRBJ1-1 | once | 15 | TRBV10-2 | . | CASRQQGGLTPEAFF | TGCGCCAGCAGGCAACAGGGCGGCCTGACCCCTGAAGCTTTCTTT
TRBJ2-5 | . | 14 | TRBV28 | TRBD1 | CASSETGVIETQYF | TGTGCCAGCAGTGAGACAGGGGTAATAGAGACCCAGTACTTC
TRBJ2-1 | . | 16 | TRBV7-2 | TRBD1 | CASSLWGTGSNNEQFF | TGTGCCAGCAGCTTATGGGGGACAGGGTCCAACAATGAGCAGTTCTTC
TRBJ1-5 | . | 15 | TRBV7-8 | . | CASSPVSDSNQPQHF | TGTGCCAGCAGCCCAGTTTCAGATAGCAATCAGCCCCAGCATTTT
TRBJ1-3 | . | 13 | TRBV29-1 | . | CSVGGTMGNTIYF | TGCAGCGTTGGGGGGACAATGGGAAACACCATATATTTT
TRBJ1-3 | . | 13 | TRBV6-5 | . | CASGGWLGNTIYF | TGTGCCAGCGGGGGGTGGTTAGGAAACACCATATATTTT
TRBJ1-1 | . | 13 | TRBV10-3 | TRBD1 | CAIRGTANTEAFF | TGTGCCATCAGAGGGACAGCTAACACTGAAGCTTTCTTT
TRBJ2-1 | . | 16 | TRBV7-3 | . | CASSQVPRTAYNEQFF | TGTGCCAGCAGCCAAGTTCCCCGGACAGCTTACAATGAGCAGTTCTTC
TRBJ1-2 | . | 13 | TRBV12-3/TRBV12-4 | TRBD1 | CASSSDREYGYTF | TGTGCCAGCAGTTCCGACAGGGAATATGGCTACACCTTC
TRBJ1-1 | . | 14 | TRBV7-2 | TRBD1 | CASSFYRGQTEAFF | TGTGCCAGCAGCTTTTACAGGGGGCAAACTGAAGCTTTCTTT
TRBJ1-2 | . | 15 | TRBV7-2 | . | CASSLALDSVYGYTF | TGTGCCAGCAGCTTAGCGCTCGACAGCGTCTATGGCTACACCTTC
TRBJ2-3 | . | 14 | TRBV18 | . | CASSPPRRRDTQYF | TGTGCCAGCTCACCACCGAGGAGGAGGGATACGCAGTATTTT
TRBJ1-2 | once | 13 | TRBV29-1 | TRBD1 | CSVAGQGNYGYTF | TGCAGCGTTGCCGGACAGGGGAACTATGGCTACACCTTC
TRBJ1-2 | . | 15 | TRBV5-6 | . | CASSGSDRPYGGYTF | TGTGCCAGCAGCGGCTCCGACAGGCCTTACGGTGGCTACACCTTC
TRBJ2-5 | . | 14 | TRBV3-1/TRBV3-2 | . | CASSPALRVETQYF | TGTGCCAGCAGCCCGGCTCTTCGGGTTGAGACCCAGTACTTC
TRBJ1-1 | . | 16 | TRBV19 | . | CATLGLRSSPNTEAFF | TGTGCCACCCTCGGTCTGAGATCGAGTCCGAACACTGAAGCTTTCTTT
TRBJ2-1 | . | 15 | TRBV9 | TRBD1 | CASSTPGTGFREQFF | TGTGCCAGCAGCACCCCCGGGACAGGTTTTCGTGAGCAGTTCTTC
TRBJ2-1 | . | 13 | TRBV6-5 | . | CASSRDTNNEQFF | TGTGCCAGCAGCCGGGACACGAACAATGAGCAGTTCTTC
TRBJ1-1 | . | 16 | TRBV10-3 | TRBD1 | CAISDFPDREFTEAFF | TGTGCCATCAGTGACTTTCCGGACAGGGAGTTCACTGAAGCTTTCTTT
TRBJ1-2 | . | 15 | TRBV15 | . | CATSRDLRGNYGYTF | TGTGCCACCAGCAGAGATCTAAGAGGGAACTATGGCTACACCTTC
TRBJ1-4 | . | 18 | TRBV19 | TRBD1 | CASSIPRDRIGTNEKLFF | TGTGCCAGTAGTATACCCCGGGACAGGATCGGGACTAATGAAAAACTGTTTTTT
TRBJ2-7 | . | 17 | TRBV30 | TRBD1 | CAWSVSFGRTGAHEQYF | TGTGCCTGGAGTGTATCATTTGGTAGGACAGGGGCCCACGAGCAGTACTTC
TRBJ1-5 | . | 17 | TRBV2 | . | CASSGISPGESNQPQHF | TGTGCCAGCAGTGGGATATCGCCGGGGGAGAGCAATCAGCCCCAGCATTTT
TRBJ2-1 | . | 17 | TRBV6-2/TRBV6-3 | TRBD2 | CASSYEFARLADNEQFF | TGTGCCAGCAGTTATGAATTTGCTAGGCTAGCGGACAATGAGCAGTTCTTC
TRBJ2-1 | many | 13 | TRBV24-1 | . | CATSEGTALEQFF | TGTGCCACCAGTGAAGGGACTGCCCTGGAGCAGTTCTTC
TRBJ1-5 | . | 16 | TRBV5-5 | . | CASSLWSEISNQPQHF | TGTGCCAGCAGCTTGTGGTCGGAGATTAGCAATCAGCCCCAGCATTTT
TRBJ1-1 | . | 15 | TRBV19 | TRBD1 | CASSPEGQGYTEAFF | TGTGCCAGTAGCCCCGAGGGACAGGGATACACTGAAGCTTTCTTT
TRBJ2-7 | . | 15 | TRBV9 | . | CASSVEAFPIYEQYF | TGTGCCAGCAGCGTAGAAGCGTTTCCGATCTACGAGCAGTACTTC
TRBJ1-2 | . | 15 | TRBV6-1 | TRBD1 | CASSDRTGGIYGYTF | TGTGCCAGCAGTGACCGGACAGGGGGCATCTATGGCTACACCTTC
TRBJ1-5 | . | 15 | TRBV7-9 | TRBD1 | CASSGTGGGDQPQHF | TGTGCCAGCAGCGGGACAGGGGGTGGTGATCAGCCCCAGCATTTT
TRBJ2-4 | . | 16 | TRBV19 | TRBD2 | CASSREGDAAKNIQYF | TGTGCCAGTAGTCGGGAGGGGGACGCGGCCAAAAACATTCAGTACTTC
TRBJ2-3 | . | 14 | TRBV27 | . | CASSRKSTQDTQYF | TGTGCCAGCAGTCGCAAATCTACCCAAGATACGCAGTATTTT